This TCR beta chain was recorded in a study of blood T cells in healthy people across ages. Study findings and constraints: Not knowing donor CMV status may have confounded expanded clonotype changes.

Sample-barcoded 5' priming and a J-beta primer mix drove a second PCR of about 7 to 12 cycles. Each of the cDNA molecules was tagged by a template-switch adaptor with 12 random nucleotides. TCRdb analysed the 5' RACE reads with MiXCR anew, one entry per CDR3 protein. The top ten hold roughly 30% of the sample, which has 730,000 or so distinct CDR3 sequences, over 40% seen once. V shed 5 bases and J 12 bases; nucleotides not matched to a gene: 10. The germline CDR1 and CDR2 sequences are SGHTA and FQGNSA. This CDR3 comprises 14 residues. This clonotype was counted at least ten times. What it binds is unknown. Researchers report isolating at least 6 million PBMCs per sample. Per sample, extraction of total RNA gave at least 6 micrograms in every case.

The sequenced material came from blood. The chain has TRBV7-2 and TRBJ2-6, with 7 bases that match TRBD1. This receptor was obtained from a man older than 75 in good health. This chain's CDR3 is CASSAGRTGGVLTF. The DNA of the CDR3 is TGTGCCAGCAGCGCGGGTCGGACAGGCGGCGTCCTGACTTTC.